The present T cell receptor beta chain was sequenced within a study of T-cell memory formation after mild COVID-19. The overall study: The study found TCR clusters largely donor specific.

TCRdb passed the 5' RACE reads through MiXCR, listing each CDR3 protein once. The sample contains nearly 350,000 distinct CDR3 sequences, about an eighth of which appear only once. V was clipped by 3 bases and J by 4 bases, with 13 bases between them. CDR1 and CDR2 from the germline V gene are SGHRS and YFSETQ. CDR3 size: 14 residues. The sample consisted of PBMCs or a T cell subset sorted from them (not recorded which). The receptor was isolated from a man between 18 and 29 years old who had mild COVID-19 (a few samples of this study predate the infection). Cell type and time point are not known. The chain has TRBV5-1 and TRBJ1-2; a possible D gene is TRBD1 (5 bases). The CDR3: CASSSGTEFYGYTF. CDR3 nucleotide sequence: TGCGCCAGCAGCTCCGGGACTGAGTTCTATGGCTACACCTTC.